This T cell receptor (beta chain) is from a study of shared clonotypes between healthy human individuals (dated by TCRdb to 2018 to 2020). Regarding the research as a whole: Three men and a couple of women, aged 18 to 49 years, made up the cohort. For each donor, three plates each were used for CD4 naive and CD4 memory, two plates were used for CD8 naive, and one plate was used for CD8 memory. Each donor's leukapheresis produced roughly between roughly 0.85 and 9.5 billion PBMCs. To increase sequencing depth and limit assay-specific biases, TCR repertoire library preparation and sequencing were carried out by different laboratories using diverse techniques. The study deeply sequenced blood TCR repertoires of about five healthy adults to estimate repertoire size and the extent of clonotype sharing between individuals.

A remark on this clone: Its antigen remains unidentified. Base qualities are not at hand, and no much larger clone is one base apart.

Using the deep immunoSEQ assay, TCR CDR3 regions were amplified from genomic DNA by multiplex PCR. For each cell subset, the extracted genomic DNA was distributed evenly across all wells of several immunoSEQ 96-well plates, and each plate served as one replicate. For sorted subsets, around 0.2 ug genomic DNA, equal to about 30,000 T cell genomes, was loaded into each replicate PCR. Purified libraries were quantified with a Qubit 3.0 fluorometer, sized on a Bioanalyzer 2100, and re-quantified with the KAPA Library Quantification kit. Each immunoSEQ 96-well plate was sequenced on its own single-read 150-cycle Illumina NextSeq 550 flow cell. As for the authors' bioinformatics: Because only junctional sequences without quality scores were contained in the immunoSEQ output, filtering matching that applied to full-length reads could not be performed. Sequences were annotated with PyIR, a Python wrapper for IgBLAST v1.9, using IMGT germline references to assign V/J genes and CDR3. Reads were filtered out if the reads had weak V/J assignments (E-value above 1e-6), no CDR3, stop codons, out-of-frame junctions, or ambiguous translated residues. A V3J clonotype was defined by an identical inferred V gene, J gene, and CDR3 amino acid sequence. Percentage overlap between repertoires was computed as shared unique clonotypes divided by the size of the smaller repertoire. Repertoire richness was assessed with RTK rarefaction, the Chao1 estimator, and Recon v2.1 estimates of unobserved clonotypes. For all TCRbeta clonotypes obtained by the gDNA method from four donors, generation probabilities were computed with OLGA. Imported from immuneACCESS, the table was reduced by TCRdb to in-frame sequences with V and J called. These copies leave out some clones; in studies compared against another copy, an unresolved V gene accounts for under half, and the cause of the remainder is not known. The V and J calls and clone size come from that table; D and trimming were worked out from the DNA. The sample includes hundreds of thousands of clones, with 98% observed a single time. Of the sample, 0.3% to 0.35% falls within the top ten clones.

CD8 naive samples consisted of CD45RO-negative cells that were positively selected for CCR7, yielding a CD45RA+CCR7+ population without TemRA cells. Donors were healthy HIV-negative adults with no recently reported acute infections or vaccinations. Every donor was a Caucasian adult living in Nashville, Tennessee, USA. Blood was obtained by leukapheresis, after which PBMCs were separated by Ficoll-Histopaque density gradient centrifugation and cryopreserved in liquid nitrogen vapor phase. Purity and quantity of every magnetically sorted T cell population were checked by analytical flow cytometry. Each sorted fraction had its genomic DNA isolated and then quantified by UV absorbance on a Nanodrop 2000c. On the study overall, not on this receptor specifically: Sampling was restricted to blood, and TCR repertoires in tissue are likely to differ from TCR repertoires in blood. Based on pairwise subsampling, the degree of clonotype sharing among donors was expected to be affected by sequencing depth. The genetic and exposure-history diversity represented was limited by the small number of donors. Higher generation probabilities were observed for clonotypes shared by all four sorted-subset donors than for non-shared clonotypes. Rarefaction of sorted-subset datasets indicated incomplete sequencing despite the large sequencing depth. Naive subsets generally had larger estimated clonotype richness than memory subsets did. Approximately 5% of naive CD4, around 3.6% of naive CD8, 2% to 2.5% of memory CD4, and less than 0.45% of memory CD8 clonotypes were shared across a few donors.

The CDR3 numbers 11 residues from cysteine through phenylalanine. The DNA shown is the 33-base CDR3, in frame from base 1. CDR1 SGDLS and CDR2 YYNGEE were looked up in the germline V gene. The trim is 7 bases for V and 8 bases for J, with a gap of 11 bases between the germline ends. The TCR sequence derives from a man in his thirties or forties in good health. The chain is encoded by TRBV9 joined to TRBJ2-3; too little of a D gene remains to name it. The sequenced material came from naive CD8+ T cells sorted from blood. The cell subset or site label on this specimen signifies: CD45RA+CCR7+. The nucleotide sequence reads as follows: TGTGCCAGCTACGATGGCATTACGCAGTATTTT. The translation is CASYDGITQYF.